The 13 T cell receptor beta chains presented below share a single source sample, sequenced in a study of blood T cell repertoires in COVID-19. TCRdb keeps only in-frame clones here, not all; method: immunoSEQ multiplex PCR. The profile shows around 210,000 clones, 89% of them singletons. Sequencing used PBMCs or T cells enriched from blood (not recorded which). These receptors all stem from a woman between 18 and 29 years old who had recovered from COVID-19.

This sequence joins TRBV9 and TRBJ2-7; 12 bases match TRBD1. Germline V gene sequence: CDR1 SGDLS, CDR2 YYNGEE. Trimming at V came to 2 bases and at J to 6 bases, leaving 3 bases not matched to a gene. The CDR3 runs to 14 residues. In DNA form, the CDR3 reads TGTGCCAGCAGCGTGGGACAGGGGGCGGTCGAGCAGTACTTC. Its protein product is CASSVGQGAVEQYF.

The chain is built from TRBV27 and TRBJ2-7; weak D call: TRBD1 (6 bases). The length of the CDR3 is 15 residues. Germline loops: CDR1 MNHEY, CDR2 SMNVEV (reference sequence). V was clipped by 1 base and J by 7 bases, with 17 bases between them. The CDR3 loop is CASSLFGQTLREQYF. CDR3 bases: TGTGCCAGCAGTTTATTCGGACAGACCCTAAGGGAGCAGTACTTC.

The chain has TRBV28 and TRBJ2-7; 10 bases match TRBD1. From germline, CDR1 is MDHEN and CDR2 SYDVKM. The ends lost 6 bases at V and 1 base at J; junction bases unmatched: 6. CDR3 size: 15 residues. The CDR3, as DNA: TGTGCCAGCAGAACACCGGGACAGGGGTCCTACGAGCAGTACTTC. Its translation: CASRTPGQGSYEQYF. Combining the CDR3 with reference TRBV28 and TRBJ2-7 gives the whole variable domain DVKVTQSSRYLVKRTGEKVFLECVQDMDHENMFWYRQDPGLGLRLIYFSYDVKMKEKGDIPEGYSVSREKKERFSLILESASTNQTSMYLCASRTPGQGSYEQYFGPGTRLTVT.

The chain couples TRBV6-1 to TRBJ1-3, with 9 bases identical to TRBD1. The CDR3 runs 18 residues. Trimming at V came to 3 bases and at J to 2 bases, leaving 11 bases not matched to a gene. CDR1 MNHNS and CDR2 SASEGT come from the germline V gene. CDR3 sequence (DNA): TGTGCCAGCAGTGACAAGGGACAGGGAATATCTGCTGGAAACACCATATATTTT. This sequence encodes CASSDKGQGISAGNTIYF.

The chain has TRBV7-6 and TRBJ1-1; a possible D gene is TRBD1 (5 bases). The V and J ends lost 5 bases and 3 bases respectively, with 13 bases between them. The CDR3 covers 14 residues. Germline V lookup: CDR1 SGHVS, CDR2 FNYEAQ. The CDR3 sequence: CASSLQGRDTEAFF. The CDR3 DNA sequence: TGTGCCAGCAGCCTGCAGGGTAGGGACACTGAAGCTTTCTTT.

Note on this clone: This specimen includes other DNA sequences encoding the same CDR3. The gene calls are TRBV19 and TRBJ1-1; 8 nucleotides agree with TRBD1. J was trimmed by 1 base and V by 3 bases; bases with no gene match: 1. The CDR3 consists of 14 residues. Germline CDR1 is LNHDA and CDR2 is SQIVND (reference sequence). The CDR3 reads CASSITGGNTEAFF. The CDR3 nucleotides read TGTGCCAGTAGTATCACAGGGGGGAACACTGAAGCTTTCTTT.

This clone occurred once. V and J are TRBV18 and TRBJ1-2, with a tentative D call TRBD1 (5 bases). Germline CDR1 and CDR2: KGHSH and LQKENI. The CDR3 covers 12 residues. The V gene lost 3 bases and the J gene lost 6 bases, with 8 bases spanning the gap. The CDR3 loop is CASSPAGDGYTF. The CDR3 DNA is TGTGCCAGCTCACCGGCGGGGGATGGCTACACCTTC.

The table lists this clone with a count of one. The chain joins TRBV9 to TRBJ1-1; D possibly corresponds to TRBD1 (5 bases). Germline V gives CDR1 SGDLS, CDR2 YYNGEE. Trimming cost V 0 bases and J 1 base, with 16 bases left between them. The CDR3 totals 17 residues. In DNA, the CDR3 is TGTGCCAGCAGCGTAGGAATTCGGGAGGGGAGGAACACTGAAGCTTTCTTT. Amino acids: CASSVGIREGRNTEAFF.

This clone appeared a few times. The chain links TRBV3-1 (or the pseudogene TRBV3-2) to TRBJ1-6; 7 bases agree with TRBD1. V was pared by 3 bases and J by 7 bases, with 6 bases of the junction left unmatched. This CDR3 comprises 15 residues. Germline CDR1 LGHDT, CDR2 YNNKEL (reference sequence). CDR3: CASSHPGGWNSPLHF. CDR3 in DNA: TGTGCCAGCAGCCATCCAGGGGGTTGGAATTCACCCCTCCACTTT.

The chain couples TRBV7-2 to TRBJ1-5; 10 nucleotides align to TRBD1. Germline CDR1 SGHTA, CDR2 FQGNSA. V lost 1 base to trimming and J lost 7 bases; unmatched junction nucleotides: 10. The CDR3 is 17 residues long. CDR3 in DNA: TGTGCCAGCAGCTTAGAAGAAAGGACAGGGGGATGGCAGCCCCAGCATTTT. The encoded protein is CASSLEERTGGWQPQHF.

This chain connects TRBV9 to TRBJ2-3; D not certain. Between the trimmed V and J ends, which lost 5 bases and 0 bases, there was a span of 7 bases. The CDR3 consists of 13 residues. Germline CDR1 is SGDLS and CDR2 is YYNGEE. CDR3 amino acids: CASRPISTDTQYF. CDR3 nucleotides: TGTGCCAGCAGGCCTATCAGCACAGATACGCAGTATTTT. The entire variable domain, with the rest obtained from reference TRBV9 and TRBJ2-3, is as follows: DSGVTQTPKHLITATGQRVTLRCSPRSGDLSVYWYQQSLDQGLQFLIQYYNGEERAKGNILERFSAQQFPDLHSELNLSSLELGDSALYFCASRPISTDTQYFGPGTRLTVL.

The rearrangement links TRBV7-9 to TRBJ2-3, with 11 bases matching TRBD2. V was clipped by 1 base and J by 4 bases; unmatched bases: 4. The CDR3 has 16 residues. Germline CDR1 is SEHNR and CDR2 is FQNEAQ (reference sequence). Written as DNA, the CDR3 is TGTGCCAGCAGCTTAGATTTAGCGGGGGGGGCAGATACGCAGTATTTT. Residues: CASSLDLAGGADTQYF.

The V call is TRBV4-2, the J call TRBJ1-2, with 7 bases lining up with TRBD1. CDR3 length: 14 amino acids. Germline V gene lookup returns CDR1 LGHNA and CDR2 YNFKEQ. The V and J ends lost 3 bases and 4 bases, in that order; junction bases with no gene match: 5. The chain's CDR3 is CASSQAGGGYGYTF. As DNA, the CDR3 is TGTGCCAGCAGCCAGGCAGGGGGAGGCTATGGCTACACCTTC.